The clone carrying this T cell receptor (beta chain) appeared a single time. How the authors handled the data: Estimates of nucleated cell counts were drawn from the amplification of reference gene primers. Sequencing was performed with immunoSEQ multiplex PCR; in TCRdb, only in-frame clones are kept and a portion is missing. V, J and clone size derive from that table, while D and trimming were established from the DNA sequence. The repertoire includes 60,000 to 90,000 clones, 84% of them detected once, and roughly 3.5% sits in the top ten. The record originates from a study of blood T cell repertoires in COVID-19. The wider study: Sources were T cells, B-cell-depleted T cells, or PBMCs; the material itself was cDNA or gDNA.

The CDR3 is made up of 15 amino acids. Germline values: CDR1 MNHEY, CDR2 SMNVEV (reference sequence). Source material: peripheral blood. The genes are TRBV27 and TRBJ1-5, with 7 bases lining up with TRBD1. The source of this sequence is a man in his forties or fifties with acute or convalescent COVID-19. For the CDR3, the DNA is TGTCCACAAATAAACGGGACAGCTAGCAATCAGCCCCAGCATTTT. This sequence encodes CPQINGTASNQPQHF.